The T cell receptor (beta chain) described here comes from a study of T cell changes during pregnancy in multiple sclerosis. Trimming cost V 1 base and J 0 bases; bases outside gene matches: 2. This CDR3 comprises 15 residues. Germline V gene data show CDR1 as LGHNA and CDR2 as YNFKEQ. The table came from immunoSEQ multiplex PCR; TCRdb's copy has only in-frame clones and leaves some out. This table holds tens of thousands of clones, approximately 90% found once. This specimen was CD4+ T cells from peripheral blood mononuclear cells, taken before pregnancy. This rearrangement joins TRBV4-2 to TRBJ2-7; 8 bases are a match to TRBD2. The clonotype comes from a female donor with multiple sclerosis, enrolled in a pregnancy study. The CDR3 is CASSQASGSSYEQYF. CDR3 coding DNA: TGTGCCAGCAGCCAAGCAAGCGGGAGCTCCTACGAGCAGTACTTC.